This T cell receptor (beta chain) emerged from a study of blood T cell repertoires in COVID-19. Study-wide background: Collection of acute and convalescent COVID-19 samples took place in the United States, Italy and Spain. T cells, B-cell-depleted T cells, or PBMCs supplied cDNA or gDNA.

Original data processing: How many nucleated cells were present was estimated from reference gene primer amplification. This table comes from immunoSEQ multiplex PCR, and its TCRdb copy is limited to in-frame clones, with some not included. That table is the source of V, J and clone size, and D and trimming were worked out from the DNA. This table holds a few hundred thousand clones, more than 70% found once. The CDR3 covers 16 residues. V gave up 3 bases and J gave up 4 bases; unmatched junction bases: 7. Germline CDR1 reads WSHSY; CDR2 reads SAAADI. The sequenced sample was peripheral blood. This clonotype was sampled from a woman between 18 and 29 years old with acute or convalescent COVID-19. The chain joins TRBV10-2 to TRBJ2-1; TRBD2 aligns across 9 bases. CDR3 sequence: CASSDPAGGQYNEQFF. In DNA form, the CDR3 reads TGCGCCAGCAGTGACCCAGCGGGAGGACAATACAATGAGCAGTTCTTC.